This record covers a single T cell receptor beta chain. This specimen comes from a study of blood T cell repertoires in COVID-19. The overall study: Samples of COVID-19 (acute and convalescent) were obtained from the United States, Italy and Spain. PBMCs, B-cell-depleted T cells, or T cells provided the cDNA or gDNA that made up the material.

V was clipped by 2 bases and J by 1 base, with 9 bases between them. Germline CDR1 MDHEN, CDR2 SYDVKM. CDR3 length: 15 amino acids. Repertoires were generated with immunoSEQ multiplex PCR, while TCRdb's copy carries only in-frame clones and drops some. Among 350,000 or so clones listed, approximately 87% were seen once. The TCR was taken from a woman between 25 and 40 years old with COVID-19, enrolled during active disease. The chain joins TRBV28 to TRBJ1-5; D is unclear. The sample taken for sequencing was peripheral blood. The CDR3 loop is CASSLVTESNQPQHF. For the CDR3, the DNA is TGTGCCAGCAGTTTAGTTACCGAGAGCAATCAGCCCCAGCATTTT.